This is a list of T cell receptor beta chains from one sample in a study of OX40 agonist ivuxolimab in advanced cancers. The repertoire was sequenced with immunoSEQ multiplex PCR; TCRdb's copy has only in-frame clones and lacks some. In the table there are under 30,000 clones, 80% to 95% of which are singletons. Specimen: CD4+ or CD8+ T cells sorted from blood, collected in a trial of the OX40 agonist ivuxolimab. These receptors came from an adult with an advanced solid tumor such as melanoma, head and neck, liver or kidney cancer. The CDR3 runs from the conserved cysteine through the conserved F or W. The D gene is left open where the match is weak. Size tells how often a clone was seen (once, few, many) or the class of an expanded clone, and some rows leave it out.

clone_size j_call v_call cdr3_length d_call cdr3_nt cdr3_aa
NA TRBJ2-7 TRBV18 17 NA TGTGCCAGCTCACCAAAGGGTCTGCTAGCGATGGATTACGAGCAGTACTTC CASSPKGLLAMDYEQYF
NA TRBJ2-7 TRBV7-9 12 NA TGTGCCAGCAACAGGGATGGCCTCGAGCAGTACTTC CASNRDGLEQYF
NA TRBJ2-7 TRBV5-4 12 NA TGTGCCAGCAGCCGGGAGCCTAACGAGCAGTACTTC CASSREPNEQYF
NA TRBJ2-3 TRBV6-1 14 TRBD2 TGTGCCAGCAAACGCGGGAGATCCACAGATACGCAGTATTTT CASKRGRSTDTQYF
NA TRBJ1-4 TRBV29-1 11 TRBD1 TGCAGCGCAGGACAGGATGAAAAACTGTTTTTT CSAGQDEKLFF
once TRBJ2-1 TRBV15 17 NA TGTGCCACCAGCAGAGATCGGGCCAGATTCACCTACAATGAGCAGTTCTTC CATSRDRARFTYNEQFF
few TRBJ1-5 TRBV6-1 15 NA TGTGCCAGCAGTGAATTGGTGTATAGCAATCAGCCCCAGCATTTT CASSELVYSNQPQHF
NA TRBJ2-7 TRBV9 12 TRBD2 TGTGCCAGCAGCGGTAGCGGGAGTGTGCAGTACTTC CASSGSGSVQYF
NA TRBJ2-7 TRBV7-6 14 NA TGTGCCAGCAGCTTGTCGGGGAAAGCCTACGAGCAGTACTTC CASSLSGKAYEQYF
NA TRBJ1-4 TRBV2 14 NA TGTGCCCAAAAACCTACAGGGAGTAATGAAAAACTGTTTTTT CAQKPTGSNEKLFF